These 16 T cell receptor beta chains came from one sample sequenced in a study of a mutant IDH1 vaccine in newly diagnosed glioma (dated by TCRdb to the early 2020s). For these receptors, no antigen is known. Receptor libraries were prepared by the immunoSEQ multiplex PCR assay. Sourced from immuneACCESS, this table was stored by TCRdb with only in-frame sequences that have V and J called. A share of the clones is absent; for the studies checked, an unresolved V gene accounts for under half, and the remainder has no known explanation. The sample table holds 60,000 to 65,000 clones, of which around 84% were seen once. The top ten clones comprise 3.5% to 5% of the sample. What the time point label conveys for this sample: week 35, safety follow-up. Each vaccine dose was 300 ug of a 20-mer mutant IDH1 peptide in Montanide, given subcutaneously with topical imiquimod. The material sequenced was PBMCs, taken from a glioma patient whose treatment included an IDH1 peptide vaccine. These receptors came from a man aged 30 to 39 with glioma.

The genes are TRBV11-2 and TRBJ2-7, with D uncertain. Deletions cut 1 base from V and 9 bases from J, with 10 bases between. The CDR3 sequence is 12 residues long. Germline V gives CDR1 SGHAT, CDR2 FQNNGV. CDR3 DNA sequence: TGTGCCAGCAGCTTAGTTGGTAAGGGGCAGTACTTC. This codes for CASSLVGKGQYF.

The gene calls are TRBV5-1 and TRBJ2-3; D call uncertain. Germline V gives CDR1 SGHRS, CDR2 YFSETQ. Trimming removed 0 bases from V and 0 bases from J, with 11 bases in between. The CDR3 totals 16 residues. The CDR3 loop is CASSLGLTLSTDTQYF. The CDR3, as DNA: TGCGCCAGCAGCTTGGGACTGACCCTTAGCACAGATACGCAGTATTTT.

The chain uses TRBV7-9 and TRBJ2-5, with D possibly called TRBD1 or TRBD2 (6 bases each). Germline CDR1 and CDR2: SEHNR and FQNEAQ (reference sequence). The germline V and J ends were trimmed by 3 bases and 10 bases, with 27 bases remaining between them. The length of the CDR3 is 17 residues. CDR3 in amino acids: CASSLPPDYQEEGGQYF. The CDR3 nucleotides are TGTGCCAGCAGCTTGCCTCCGGACTACCAAGAAGAAGGGGGCCAGTACTTC.

The DNA of the CDR3 is TGTGCCTGGAGGTCGACAAGGAGGGACCTGGTTGGCTACACCTTC. Translating it yields CAWRSTRRDLVGYTF. The rearrangement uses TRBV30 and TRBJ1-2, with D perhaps TRBD1 (5 bases). The CDR3 spans 15 residues. V was shortened by 3 bases and J by 7 bases, with 21 bases between the two germline ends. CDR1 is GTSNPN and CDR2 is SVGIG in the germline V gene (reference sequence).

The chain carries TRBV30 and TRBJ1-3; TRBD1 is a possible D gene (5 bases). The ends were cut back, 3 bases at V and 1 base at J, with 7 bases in the middle. CDR3 size: 13 residues. Germline CDR1 reads GTSNPN; CDR2 reads SVGIG (reference sequence). The CDR3: CAWSRASGNTIYF. In DNA form, the CDR3 reads TGTGCCTGGAGCAGGGCATCTGGAAACACCATATATTTT.

The gene calls are TRBV5-1 and TRBJ2-6; D gene ambiguous. The germline V and J ends were trimmed by 0 bases and 0 bases, with 1 base remaining between them. The length of the CDR3 is 14 residues. CDR1 SGHRS and CDR2 YFSETQ come from the germline V gene. The CDR3 DNA is TGCGCCAGCAGCTTGGTCTCTGGGGCCAACGTCCTGACTTTC. Its translation: CASSLVSGANVLTF.

The J gene is TRBJ1-6, the V gene TRBV5-1; 8 nucleotides line up with TRBD1. The CDR3 has 14 amino acids. CDR1 SGHRS and CDR2 YFSETQ come from the germline V gene. V dropped 4 bases and J dropped 8; count of bases not matched to a gene: 5. As DNA, the CDR3 is TGCGCCAGCAGCACCGGACAGGGTCATTCACCCCTCCACTTT. It yields the protein CASSTGQGHSPLHF.

This chain links TRBV27 with TRBJ1-1; TRBD1 agrees at 9 bases. The CDR3 runs to 19 residues. V gave up 4 bases and J gave up 4 bases; unmatched junction bases: 19. Germline CDR1 MNHEY, CDR2 SMNVEV (reference sequence). The CDR3 DNA reads TGTGCCAGCAGTTCCATATCCCCGGGGACAGGGCTCGGTAGCACTGAAGCTTTCTTT. This sequence encodes CASSSISPGTGLGSTEAFF.

The chain uses TRBV6-1 and TRBJ2-1; the match to TRBD2 covers 9 bases. Germline CDR1 MNHNS, CDR2 SASEGT. Losses at the gene ends were 3 bases for V and 4 bases for J; bases not matched to a gene: 10. The CDR3 contains 17 residues. The CDR3 region is CASSERIAGVVYNEQFF. The CDR3 nucleotides are TGTGCCAGCAGTGAGAGAATAGCGGGGGTGGTTTACAATGAGCAGTTCTTC.

The V and J genes are TRBV11-2 and TRBJ1-2; D is uncertain. Trimming removed 1 base at V and 4 bases at J, with 4 bases between. Per the germline V gene, CDR1 is SGHAT and CDR2 is FQNNGV. This CDR3 has 12 residues. CDR3 residues: CASSLGSYGYTF. CDR3 coding DNA: TGTGCCAGCAGCTTAGGGAGCTATGGCTACACCTTC.

This clone was counted once. CDR3 nucleotide sequence: TGTGCCTGGAGTAACCTCGGGACTAGCGGGGGGTCCTACGAGCAGTACTTC. It encodes CAWSNLGTSGGSYEQYF. This chain links TRBV30 with TRBJ2-7; TRBD2 agrees at 15 bases. V was clipped by 2 bases and J by 1 base; unmatched bases: 6. Germline V gene lookup returns CDR1 GTSNPN and CDR2 SVGIG (reference sequence). The CDR3 runs to 17 residues. Looking up the rest from reference TRBV30 and TRBJ2-7 gives the full variable domain: SQTIHQWPATLVQPVGSPLSLECTVEGTSNPNLYWYRQAAGRGLQLLFYSVGIGQISSEVPQNLSASRPQDRQFILSSKKLLLSDSGFYLCAWSNLGTSGGSYEQYFGPGTRLTVT.

The V gene is TRBV7-8, the J gene TRBJ2-7; possibly TRBD2 for D (6 bases). Trimming took 2 bases from V and 1 from J, leaving 12 bases between them. Germline-derived CDR1 and CDR2 are SGHVS and FQNEAQ. This CDR3 has 15 amino acids. Here the CDR3 reads CASSLIGGESYEQYF. CDR3 in DNA: TGTGCCAGCAGCTTAATAGGCGGGGAATCCTACGAGCAGTACTTC.

The V and J genes are TRBV2 and TRBJ1-2, with 8 bases lining up with TRBD1. The CDR3 is 15 amino acids. The V and J ends lost 5 bases and 0 bases, in that order; junction bases with no gene match: 5. CDR1 SNHLY and CDR2 FYNNEI come from the germline V gene. CDR3 sequence: CASSLLQGANYGYTF. The DNA of the CDR3 is TGTGCCAGCAGTTTACTACAGGGGGCTAACTATGGCTACACCTTC.

The rearrangement joins TRBV30 to TRBJ1-2, with D maybe TRBD1 (5 bases). The V and J ends lost 2 bases and 6 bases respectively, with 13 bases between them. CDR3 size: 13 residues. From germline, CDR1 is GTSNPN and CDR2 SVGIG (reference sequence). CDR3 bases: TGTGCCTGGAGTCCAAGGGCGGGGGATGGCTACACCTTC. It is translated as CAWSPRAGDGYTF.

This chain links TRBV4-1 with TRBJ2-5; D possibly uses TRBD1 or TRBD2 (6 bases each). Per germline, CDR1 MGHRA and CDR2 YSYEKL. This CDR3 has 18 residues. Between the trimmed V and J ends, which lost 0 bases and 5 bases, there was a span of 22 bases. Here the CDR3 reads CASSQDGVGGEFRETQYF. The CDR3 coding sequence is TGCGCCAGCAGCCAAGATGGGGTGGGGGGCGAGTTTCGGGAGACCCAGTACTTC.

The chain couples TRBV11-2 to TRBJ2-3, with 10 bases identical to TRBD2. This CDR3 comprises 16 residues. V was clipped by 4 bases and J by 4 bases; unmatched bases: 8. Germline CDR1 reads SGHAT; CDR2 reads FQNNGV. The CDR3 loop is CASSSGLAENSDTQYF. In DNA, the CDR3 is TGTGCCAGCAGCTCCGGACTAGCGGAAAATTCAGATACGCAGTATTTT.